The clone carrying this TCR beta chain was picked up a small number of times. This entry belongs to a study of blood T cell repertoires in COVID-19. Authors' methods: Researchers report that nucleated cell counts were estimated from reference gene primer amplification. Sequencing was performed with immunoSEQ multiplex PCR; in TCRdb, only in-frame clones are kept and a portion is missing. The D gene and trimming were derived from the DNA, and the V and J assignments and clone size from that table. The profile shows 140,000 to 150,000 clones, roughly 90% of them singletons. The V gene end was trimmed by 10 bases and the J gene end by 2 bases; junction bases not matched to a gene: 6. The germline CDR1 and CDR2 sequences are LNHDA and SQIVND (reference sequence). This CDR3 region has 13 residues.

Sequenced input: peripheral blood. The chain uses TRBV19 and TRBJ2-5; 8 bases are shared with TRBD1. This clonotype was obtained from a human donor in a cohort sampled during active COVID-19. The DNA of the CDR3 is TGTGCCACTGGGGGGACAGGACAAGAGACCCAGTACTTC. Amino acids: CATGGTGQETQYF. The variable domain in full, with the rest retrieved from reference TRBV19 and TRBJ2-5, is DGGITQSPKYLFRKEGQNVTLSCEQNLNHDAMYWYRQDPGQGLRLIYYSQIVNDFQKGDIAEGYSVSREKKESFPLTVTSAQKNPTAFYLCATGGTGQETQYFGPGTRLLVL.